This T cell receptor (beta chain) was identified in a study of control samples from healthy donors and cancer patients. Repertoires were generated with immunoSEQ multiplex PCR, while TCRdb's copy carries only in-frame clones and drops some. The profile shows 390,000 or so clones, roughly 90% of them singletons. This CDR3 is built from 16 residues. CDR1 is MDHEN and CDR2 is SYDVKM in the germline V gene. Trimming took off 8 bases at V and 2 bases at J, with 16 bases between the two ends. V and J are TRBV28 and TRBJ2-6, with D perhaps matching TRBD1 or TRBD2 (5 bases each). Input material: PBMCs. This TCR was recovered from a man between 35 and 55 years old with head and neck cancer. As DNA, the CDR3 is TGTGCCAGCCTGGGGACCCCCGGGCCTGGGGCCAACGTCCTGACTTTC. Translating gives CASLGTPGPGANVLTF.